A selection of T cell receptor beta chains follows, all from one sample in a study of response to subunit inactivated influenza vaccine. TCRdb fed the RT-PCR reads into MiXCR, producing one record per CDR3 protein. The table shows about 190,000 distinct CDR3 sequences, with about 15% occurring only once. Sequencing was performed on CD8+ T cells sorted from PBMCs, taken 4 to 6 days after vaccination. All receptors derive from a man between 50 and 59 years old who received an inactivated influenza vaccine. CDR3s include the opening cysteine and the closing phenylalanine or tryptophan. A D gene is named only where the DNA matches it firmly. Some rows mark clone size as missing; the rest say once, few, many or name a class of expanded clone.

d_call | j_call | v_call | clone_size | cdr3_aa | cdr3_nt
TRBD2 | TRBJ2-6 | TRBV12-3/TRBV12-4 | few | CASSFAGAGANVLTF | TGTGCCAGCAGTTTCGCGGGAGCTGGGGCCAACGTCCTGACTTTC
NA | TRBJ2-7 | TRBV19 | NA | CASKGAFEQYF | TGTGCCAGTAAAGGCGCCTTCGAGCAGTACTTC
NA | TRBJ2-3 | TRBV12-3/TRBV12-4 | many | CASSLEESTDTQYF | TGTGCCAGCAGTTTAGAAGAGTCCACAGATACGCAGTATTTT
TRBD2 | TRBJ2-5 | TRBV9 | NA | CASSVGGGQETQYF | TGTGCCAGCAGCGTAGGCGGGGGACAAGAGACCCAGTACTTC
NA | TRBJ1-6 | TRBV5-1 | NA | CASSLVGREESPLHF | TGCGCCAGCAGCTTGGTTGGCAGGGAAGAATCACCCCTCCACTTT
TRBD2 | TRBJ2-1 | TRBV11-3 | few | CASSPNSGVANEQFF | TGTGCCAGCAGCCCTAATAGCGGGGTAGCCAATGAGCAGTTCTTC
TRBD1 | TRBJ2-1 | TRBV12-3/TRBV12-4 | many | CASRQRTGPFNEQFF | TGTGCCAGCAGACAGCGGACAGGGCCATTCAATGAGCAGTTCTTC
NA | TRBJ1-5 | TRBV15 | few | CATSTGYNQPQHF | TGTGCCACCAGCACAGGGTACAATCAGCCCCAGCATTTT
NA | TRBJ2-7 | TRBV4-3 | NA | CASSPAQGGYEQYF | TGCGCCAGCAGCCCTGCGCAGGGTGGTTACGAGCAGTACTTC
TRBD2 | TRBJ2-1 | TRBV9 | NA | CASSVRTSGRNEQFF | TGTGCCAGCAGCGTGAGGACTAGCGGGAGAAATGAGCAGTTCTTC
TRBD2 | TRBJ2-4 | TRBV4-2 | NA | CASSQDMGLAPKNIQYF | TGTGCCAGCAGCCAAGATATGGGACTAGCGCCTAAAAACATTCAGTACTTC
NA | TRBJ2-3 | TRBV29-1 | few | CSVGRQNTDTQYF | TGCAGCGTCGGTCGGCAGAACACAGATACGCAGTATTTT
NA | TRBJ1-1 | TRBV11-2 | NA | CASSPPIVNTEAFF | TGTGCCAGCAGCCCCCCGATAGTGAACACTGAAGCTTTCTTT
NA | TRBJ2-5 | TRBV25-1 | few | CASGEGAFQETQYF | TGTGCCAGCGGGGAAGGAGCATTCCAAGAGACCCAGTACTTC
NA | TRBJ2-3 | TRBV9 | NA | CASSVAGDGTDTQYF | TGTGCCAGCAGCGTAGCAGGCGACGGCACAGATACGCAGTATTTT
TRBD1 | TRBJ2-7 | TRBV11-1 | once | CASSPNRGPVLEQYF | TGTGCCAGCAGCCCAAACAGGGGACCCGTCCTGGAGCAGTACTTC
NA | TRBJ2-3 | TRBV12-3/TRBV12-4 | NA | CASSFLRDTQYF | TGTGCCAGCAGTTTCTTAAGGGATACGCAGTATTTT
NA | TRBJ2-1 | TRBV20-1 | NA | CSARVNPSLEQFF | TGCAGTGCTAGAGTCAACCCCTCCCTTGAGCAGTTCTTC
TRBD2 | TRBJ2-1 | TRBV28 | many | CASRGLAGGNEQFF | TGTGCCAGCAGAGGACTAGCGGGAGGGAATGAGCAGTTCTTC
TRBD1 | TRBJ2-7 | TRBV25-1 | few | CASSEAGTGDYEQYF | TGTGCCAGCAGTGAAGCTGGGACAGGGGACTACGAGCAGTACTTC
TRBD2 | TRBJ2-1 | TRBV7-2 | many | CASSSLAGEVEQFF | TGTGCCAGCAGCTCCCTAGCGGGAGAGGTGGAGCAGTTCTTC
NA | TRBJ1-1 | TRBV12-3/TRBV12-4 | NA | CASSSIQAEAFF | TGTGCCAGCAGTTCAATACAGGCTGAAGCTTTCTTT
NA | TRBJ2-1 | TRBV7-9 | few | CASSRDSYNEQFF | TGTGCCAGCAGCCGAGACTCCTACAATGAGCAGTTCTTC
NA | TRBJ2-1 | TRBV18 | NA | CASSPHPRGGEQFF | TGTGCCAGCTCACCCCACCCTCGGGGCGGTGAGCAGTTCTTC
TRBD2 | TRBJ2-5 | TRBV7-9 | NA | CASSLEGLDQETQYF | TGTGCCAGCAGCTTAGAAGGACTAGACCAAGAGACCCAGTACTTC
TRBD2 | TRBJ2-1 | TRBV11-2 | many | CASSLDTGLSYNEQFF | TGTGCCAGCAGCTTAGATACGGGACTATCCTACAATGAGCAGTTCTTC
TRBD2 | TRBJ2-2 | TRBV12-3/TRBV12-4 | few | CANSGGDRNTGELFF | TGTGCCAATAGCGGGGGGGACAGGAACACCGGGGAGCTGTTTTTT
TRBD2 | TRBJ2-1 | TRBV20-1 | NA | CSARTSGSFYEQFF | TGCAGTGCTAGGACTAGCGGGAGTTTCTATGAGCAGTTCTTC
NA | TRBJ1-1 | TRBV7-2 | few | CASSFWGRGAFF | TGTGCCAGCAGCTTCTGGGGACGAGGCGCTTTCTTT
TRBD2 | TRBJ2-7 | TRBV4-3 | NA | CASSQGPGQGGTYEQYF | TGCGCCAGCAGCCAGGGGCCTGGGCAGGGAGGGACCTACGAGCAGTACTTC
NA | TRBJ2-7 | TRBV14 | NA | CASSPSGFAHEQYF | TGTGCCAGCAGCCCTTCAGGTTTCGCCCACGAGCAGTACTTC
TRBD1 | TRBJ2-5 | TRBV6-5 | once | CASSLGQGPKETQYF | TGTGCCAGCAGTTTGGGACAGGGGCCAAAAGAGACCCAGTACTTC
TRBD2 | TRBJ2-2 | TRBV9 | NA | CASSKGLAVVDGELFF | TGTGCCAGCAGCAAAGGACTAGCGGTCGTTGACGGGGAGCTGTTTTTT
TRBD1 | TRBJ2-2 | TRBV29-1 | many | CSVVGTGTTGELFF | TGCAGCGTTGTTGGGACAGGGACCACCGGGGAGCTGTTTTTT
NA | TRBJ2-7 | TRBV29-1 | NA | CSVGSGTGSYEQYF | TGCAGCGTCGGATCCGGGACCGGGTCCTACGAGCAGTACTTC
NA | TRBJ2-7 | TRBV4-3 | few | CASSQEGDGLYEQYF | TGCGCCAGCAGCCAAGAAGGAGACGGACTGTACGAGCAGTACTTC
NA | TRBJ1-1 | TRBV12-3/TRBV12-4 | NA | CASSLTAGNTEAFF | TGTGCCAGCAGCTTGACGGCCGGGAACACTGAAGCTTTCTTT
TRBD2 | TRBJ2-7 | TRBV12-3/TRBV12-4 | NA | CASSTGLAGYYEQYF | TGTGCCAGCAGTACTGGACTAGCGGGATATTACGAGCAGTACTTC
NA | TRBJ2-1 | TRBV6-2/TRBV6-3 | NA | CASSYVGSPFYNEQFF | TGTGCCAGCAGTTACGTGGGGTCACCTTTCTACAATGAGCAGTTCTTC
NA | TRBJ2-1 | TRBV4-3 | once | CASNLGLPSYNEQFF | TGCGCCAGCAACCTGGGACTTCCCTCCTACAATGAGCAGTTCTTC
NA | TRBJ2-7 | TRBV7-9 | few | CASSPEEGHPYEQYF | TGTGCCAGCAGCCCCGAAGAGGGACACCCCTACGAGCAGTACTTC
NA | TRBJ1-4 | TRBV7-9 | few | CASSPQDSWATNEKLFF | TGTGCCAGCAGCCCCCAGGACAGCTGGGCAACTAATGAAAAACTGTTTTTT
NA | TRBJ2-7 | TRBV28 | NA | CASTEGDLYEQYF | TGTGCCTCCACTGAGGGGGACTTGTACGAGCAGTACTTC
NA | TRBJ2-1 | TRBV5-6 | NA | CASSPGPRCSSEQFF | TGTGCCAGCAGCCCCGGGCCCCGCTGCTCCAGTGAGCAGTTCTTC
TRBD2 | TRBJ2-1 | TRBV3-1 | many | CASSQRVAGARRDEQFF | TGTGCCAGCAGCCAAAGAGTAGCGGGGGCCCGTCGAGATGAGCAGTTCTTC
TRBD2 | TRBJ2-2 | TRBV7-8 | NA | CASTWTSGSSDTGELFF | TGTGCCAGCACCTGGACTAGCGGGAGTAGTGACACCGGGGAGCTGTTTTTT
NA | TRBJ2-3 | TRBV7-9 | few | CASSLPGLGTDTQYF | TGTGCCAGCAGCCTACCCGGCTTGGGCACAGATACGCAGTATTTT
NA | TRBJ2-7 | TRBV29-1 | NA | CSVAKGFHEQYF | TGCAGCGTTGCTAAAGGGTTTCACGAGCAGTACTTC
TRBD1 | TRBJ2-1 | TRBV29-1 | few | CSVDWPNRGRGGEQFF | TGCAGCGTTGACTGGCCCAACAGGGGGCGGGGTGGTGAGCAGTTCTTC
TRBD1 | TRBJ2-1 | TRBV30 | NA | CAWTPEGQGNEQFF | TGTGCCTGGACTCCCGAGGGACAGGGTAATGAGCAGTTCTTC
NA | TRBJ1-3 | TRBV7-9 | few | CASSSDGSGNTIYF | TGTGCCAGCAGCTCGGACGGCTCTGGAAACACCATATATTTT
NA | TRBJ2-3 | TRBV21-1 | NA | CASTRGGGYPTDTQYF | TGTGCCAGCACCAGAGGCGGGGGTTATCCGACAGATACGCAGTATTTT
NA | TRBJ2-7 | TRBV7-8 | many | CASSRTGFYEQYF | TGTGCCAGCAGCCGCACTGGTTTCTACGAGCAGTACTTC
TRBD2 | TRBJ2-5 | TRBV28 | NA | CASSFNAGRTSRYQETQYF | TGTGCCAGCAGTTTTAATGCGGGCAGGACTAGCAGGTACCAAGAGACCCAGTACTTC
TRBD2 | TRBJ2-1 | TRBV27 | few | CASSTISGRGSSYNEQFF | TGTGCCAGCAGTACCATTAGCGGGAGGGGAAGCTCCTACAATGAGCAGTTCTTC